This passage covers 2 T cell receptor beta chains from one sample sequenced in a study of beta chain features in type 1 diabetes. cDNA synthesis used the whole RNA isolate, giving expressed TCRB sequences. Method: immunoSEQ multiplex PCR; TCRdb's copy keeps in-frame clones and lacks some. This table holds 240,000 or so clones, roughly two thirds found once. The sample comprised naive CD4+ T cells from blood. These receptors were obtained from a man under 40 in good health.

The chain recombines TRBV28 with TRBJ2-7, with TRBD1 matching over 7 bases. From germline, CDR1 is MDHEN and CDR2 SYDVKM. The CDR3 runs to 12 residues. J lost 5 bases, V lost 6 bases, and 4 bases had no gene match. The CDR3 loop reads CASRTTGHEQYF. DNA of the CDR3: TGTGCCAGCAGAACGACAGGGCACGAGCAGTACTTC.

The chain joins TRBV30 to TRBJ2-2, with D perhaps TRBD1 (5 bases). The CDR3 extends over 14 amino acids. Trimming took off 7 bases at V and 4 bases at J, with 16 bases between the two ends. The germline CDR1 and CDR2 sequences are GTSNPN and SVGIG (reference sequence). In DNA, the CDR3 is TGTGCCTTTATCCAGGGATCGGTCACCGGGGAGCTGTTTTTT. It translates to CAFIQGSVTGELFF.